One and the same sample provided the 19 T cell receptor beta chains below, sequenced in a study of PD-1 blockade in classical Hodgkin lymphoma. The table came from immunoSEQ multiplex PCR; TCRdb's copy has only in-frame clones and leaves some out. The data hold approximately 57,000 clones, with approximately 89% observed a single time. Each patient's relapse followed autologous stem cell transplantation, and brentuximab vedotin exposure varied. The sequences come from peripheral blood mononuclear cells (PBMCs), collected before the second cycle of nivolumab. Receptors were obtained from a human donor with classical Hodgkin lymphoma.

The chain joins TRBV19 to TRBJ2-7; the D gene is possibly TRBD1 (6 bases). V was cut by 3 bases and J by 1 base, with 10 bases left in between. The CDR3 sequence is 14 residues long. CDR1 and CDR2 (germline): LNHDA, SQIVND (reference sequence). The CDR3 reads CASSIRDKSYEQYF. As DNA, the CDR3 is TGTGCCAGTAGTATCCGGGACAAGTCCTACGAGCAGTACTTC. The whole variable domain, filled in from reference TRBV19 and TRBJ2-7, reads DGGITQSPKYLFRKEGQNVTLSCEQNLNHDAMYWYRQDPGQGLRLIYYSQIVNDFQKGDIAEGYSVSREKKESFPLTVTSAQKNPTAFYLCASSIRDKSYEQYFGPGTRLTVT.

The rearrangement joins TRBV5-4 to TRBJ2-7; weak D call: TRBD1 (6 bases). The CDR3 is 14 residues long. The germline gives CDR1 SGHNT, CDR2 YYREEE (reference sequence). V was clipped by 6 bases and J by 2 bases, with 15 bases between them. CDR3 residues: CASTPDRVAYEQYF. DNA of the CDR3: TGTGCCAGCACCCCGGACAGAGTCGCCTACGAGCAGTACTTC.

The V call is TRBV7-3, the J call TRBJ2-1, with 9 positions matching TRBD2. Trimming removed 2 bases from V and 8 bases from J; junction bases left unmatched: 7. The CDR3 extends over 15 amino acids. Per germline, CDR1 SGHTA and CDR2 FQGTGA. The CDR3 loop is CASSLVAGGSDEQFF. CDR3 nucleotides: TGTGCCAGCAGCTTAGTGGCGGGAGGGAGCGATGAGCAGTTCTTC.

The chain joins TRBV18 to TRBJ2-1; TRBD1 matches 12 bases. The CDR3 is made up of 16 amino acids. J was trimmed by 6 bases and V by 3 bases; bases with no gene match: 6. The germline V gene encodes CDR1 KGHSH and CDR2 LQKENI. The CDR3 sequence: CASSPVGTGGPNEQFF. The CDR3 bases are TGTGCCAGCTCACCTGTCGGGACAGGGGGCCCCAATGAGCAGTTCTTC. The full variable domain, its missing parts supplied by reference TRBV18 and TRBJ2-1, is NAGVMQNPRHLVRRRGQEARLRCSPMKGHSHVYWYRQLPEEGLKFMVYLQKENIIDESGMPKERFSAEFPKEGPSILRIQQVVRGDSAAYFCASSPVGTGGPNEQFFGPGTRLTVL.

The chain has TRBV11-2 and TRBJ1-4, with 9 bases lining up with TRBD1. V lost 1 base, J lost 4 bases, and 10 bases stayed unmatched. Germline CDR1 reads SGHAT; CDR2 reads FQNNGV. This CDR3 contains 18 residues. CDR3 nucleotide sequence: TGTGCCAGCAGCTTAGTGTATGGGACAGGGCGAGATAATGAAAAACTGTTTTTT. Translation: CASSLVYGTGRDNEKLFF.

The sample holds one count of this clone. The genes are TRBV15 and TRBJ2-6; D unclear. The CDR3 loop spans 17 amino acids. V was clipped by 5 bases and J by 2 bases, with 16 bases between them. Germline V gene lookup returns CDR1 LNHNV and CDR2 YYDKDF (reference sequence). The CDR3 region is CATSGTDIPPGANVLTF. DNA of the CDR3: TGTGCCACCAGCGGAACAGACATCCCTCCTGGGGCCAACGTCCTGACTTTC.

The rearrangement joins TRBV4-1 to TRBJ2-5; D is undetermined. The V end was cut by 0 bases, the J end by 4 bases, with 9 bases between. The length of the CDR3 is 14 residues. From germline, CDR1 is MGHRA and CDR2 YSYEKL. This CDR3 is CASSQDAPVETQYF. CDR3 in DNA: TGCGCCAGCAGCCAAGATGCGCCTGTAGAGACCCAGTACTTC.

This clone has only a few counts. The rearrangement joins TRBV7-2 to TRBJ2-7, with D perhaps TRBD1 or TRBD2 (5 bases each). V was clipped by 6 bases and J by 1 base, with 7 bases between them. The CDR3 covers 12 residues. Germline V gene data show CDR1 as SGHTA and CDR2 as FQGNSA. The CDR3: CASRGESYEQYF. The CDR3 DNA follows: TGTGCCAGCAGGGGGGAGTCCTACGAGCAGTACTTC.

V gene TRBV5-3 combines with J gene TRBJ1-3, with TRBD1 as a possible D gene (6 bases). TRBV5-3 is an ORF; its function is uncertain. V was cut by 6 bases and J by 3 bases, with 16 bases left in between. CDR3 length: 15 residues. CDR3 in amino acids: CARKGQPKNGNTIYF. CDR3 nucleotides: TGTGCCAGAAAGGGACAACCGAAGAATGGAAACACCATATATTTT.

The chain combines TRBV6-6 with TRBJ1-1; perhaps TRBD1 as D (5 bases). V lost 7 bases to trimming and J lost 2 bases, with 14 bases between them. CDR1 is MNHNY, CDR2 SVGAGI, per germline (reference sequence). This CDR3 region has 14 residues. The CDR3 here is CASNGDSLNTEAFF. In DNA form, the CDR3 reads TGTGCCAGCAATGGCGACAGCTTAAACACTGAAGCTTTCTTT.

CDR3: CASSLYGTGGEEGYTF. The CDR3 region has the DNA TGTGCCAGCTCACTATACGGGACAGGGGGCGAAGAAGGCTACACCTTC. The rearrangement joins TRBV18 to TRBJ1-2, with 12 bases fitting TRBD1. V shed 4 bases, J shed 8 bases, and the junction held 11 bases outside the gene matches. The CDR3 runs to 16 residues. Per the germline V gene, CDR1 is KGHSH and CDR2 is LQKENI.

The rearrangement uses TRBV10-3 and TRBJ2-2; tentative D call: TRBD1 (6 bases). The CDR3 totals 16 residues. The germline V gene has CDR1 ENHRY and CDR2 SYGVKD. The ends were cut back, 2 bases at V and 1 base at J, with 11 bases in the middle. The CDR3 sequence: CAISEREGGNTGELFF. In DNA form, the CDR3 reads TGTGCCATCAGTGAGAGGGAAGGGGGGAACACCGGGGAGCTGTTTTTT.

This chain connects TRBV10-3 to TRBJ2-5; 10 bases line up with TRBD1. The CDR3 has 15 amino acids. Germline CDR1 is ENHRY and CDR2 is SYGVKD. V was clipped by 0 bases and J by 5 bases; unmatched bases: 3. The CDR3 loop reads CAISESDRGDETQYF. The CDR3 nucleotides are TGTGCCATCAGTGAGTCGGACAGGGGGGATGAGACCCAGTACTTC.

J is TRBJ2-5 and V is TRBV13, with 14 bases fitting TRBD2. Germline V lookup: CDR1 PRHDT, CDR2 FYEKMQ (reference sequence). With 4 bases clipped from V and 4 bases from J, the junction kept 5 bases outside the gene matches. This CDR3 is built from 16 residues. The CDR3 sequence: CASSSTGTSGRETQYF. The CDR3, as DNA: TGTGCCAGCAGCTCGACCGGGACTAGCGGGAGAGAGACCCAGTACTTC.

V and J are TRBV4-1 and TRBJ2-7; 10 nucleotides agree with TRBD2. J gave up 3 bases and V 0 bases, and 5 bases lay outside the gene matches. The CDR3 has 16 residues. Germline CDR1 and CDR2: MGHRA and YSYEKL. As DNA, the CDR3 is TGCGCCAGCAGCCAAGAGATAGCGGGGGGTTACTACGAGCAGTACTTC. Its translation is CASSQEIAGGYYEQYF.

The CDR3 sequence is CASSDFDGPGNTIYF. The CDR3 DNA sequence: TGTGCCAGCAGTGACTTCGACGGCCCTGGAAACACCATATATTTT. The chain combines TRBV6-4 with TRBJ1-3; D is undetermined. CDR3 length: 15 amino acids. Trimming removed 1 base from V and 2 bases from J, with 9 bases in between. Germline loops: CDR1 MRHNA, CDR2 SNTAGT.

V gene TRBV6-1 combines with J gene TRBJ1-3; the match to TRBD1 covers 7 bases. The germline V gene has CDR1 MNHNS and CDR2 SASEGT. V lost 7 bases, J lost 6 bases, and 9 bases stayed unmatched. The CDR3 totals 14 residues. The CDR3 sequence is CASTKTGKENTIYF. In DNA form, the CDR3 reads TGTGCCAGCACCAAGACAGGGAAAGAAAACACCATATATTTT.

This clone has a single count. DNA of the CDR3: TGTGCCAGCAGCCCCACAACAGGGTACCAAGAGACCCAGTACTTC. It codes for CASSPTTGYQETQYF. The rearrangement links TRBV6-1 to TRBJ2-5; possible D gene TRBD1, 6 bases. Germline CDR1 is MNHNS and CDR2 is SASEGT. Trimming removed 6 bases at V and 0 bases at J, with 14 bases between. This CDR3 is built from 15 residues.

This chain joins TRBV6-5 and TRBJ1-1; no clear D. From germline, CDR1 is MNHEY and CDR2 SVGAGI. This CDR3 is 15 amino acids long. The ends were cut back, 8 bases at V and 1 base at J, with 17 bases in the middle. The CDR3 nucleotides read TGTGCCAGCTTCGGCTTAGGAGCAGGGAACACTGAAGCTTTCTTT. Translated: CASFGLGAGNTEAFF.